This T cell receptor beta chain was recovered during a study of cytomegalovirus exposure and HLA in healthy donors. It was with 60 Vbeta and 13 Jbeta primers that the PCR ran. TCRdb keeps only in-frame clones here, not all; method: immunoSEQ multiplex PCR. Its listing shows some 120,000 clones. The study, taken as a whole, reports: Associated with HLA alleles at 0.05 false discovery rate in a later analysis were 16,951 TCR beta sequences. Researchers left out some V segments, among them TRBV6-2 and TRBV6-3, as indistinguishable.

Germline trimming cut 4 bases from V and 1 base from J; bases unmatched to any gene: 7. The germline CDR1 and CDR2 sequences are MNHNS and SASEGT. CDR3 length: 15 residues. Of note for this clone: Its specificity is not known.

Sample: PBMCs. This sequence joins TRBV6-1 and TRBJ2-7; TRBD1 matches 7 bases. The sequence came from a man aged 18 to 29 in good health and CMV-seronegative. The CDR3 DNA follows: TGTGCCAGCAGTGGACTGGGACAGTCTTCCTACGAGCAGTACTTC. Protein sequence: CASSGLGQSSYEQYF.